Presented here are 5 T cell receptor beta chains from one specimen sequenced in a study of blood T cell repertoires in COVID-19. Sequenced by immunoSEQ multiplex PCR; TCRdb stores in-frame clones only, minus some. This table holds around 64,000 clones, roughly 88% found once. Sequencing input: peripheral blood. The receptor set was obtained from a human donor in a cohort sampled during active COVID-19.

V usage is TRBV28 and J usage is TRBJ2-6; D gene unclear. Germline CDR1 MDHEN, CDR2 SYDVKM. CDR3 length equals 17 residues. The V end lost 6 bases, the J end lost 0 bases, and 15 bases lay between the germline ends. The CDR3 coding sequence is TGTGCCAGCAGGATAACCGACATTTCCTCTGGGGCCAACGTCCTGACTTTC. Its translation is CASRITDISSGANVLTF.

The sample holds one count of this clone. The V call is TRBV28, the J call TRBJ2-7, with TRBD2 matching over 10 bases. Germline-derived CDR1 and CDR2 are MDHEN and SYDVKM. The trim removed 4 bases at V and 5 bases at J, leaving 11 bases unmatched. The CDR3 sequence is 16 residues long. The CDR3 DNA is TGTGCCAGCAGTTGGTGGCTAGCGGGAGAAAGAAACGAGCAGTACTTC. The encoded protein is CASSWWLAGERNEQYF.

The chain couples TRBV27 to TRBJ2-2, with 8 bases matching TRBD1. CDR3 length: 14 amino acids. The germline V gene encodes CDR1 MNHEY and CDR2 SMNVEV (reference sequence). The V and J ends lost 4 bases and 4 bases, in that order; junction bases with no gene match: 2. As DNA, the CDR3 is TGTGCCAGCAGTTGGACAGGGACCACCGGGGAGCTGTTTTTT. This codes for CASSWTGTTGELFF.

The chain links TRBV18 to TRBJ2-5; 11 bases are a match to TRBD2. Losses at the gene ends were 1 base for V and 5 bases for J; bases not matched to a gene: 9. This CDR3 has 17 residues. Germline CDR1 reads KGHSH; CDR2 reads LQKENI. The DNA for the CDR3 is TGTGCCAGCTCACCACAACTAGCGGGGGAACCGTGGGAGACCCAGTACTTC. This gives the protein CASSPQLAGEPWETQYF. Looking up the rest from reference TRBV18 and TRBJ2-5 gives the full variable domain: NAGVMQNPRHLVRRRGQEARLRCSPMKGHSHVYWYRQLPEEGLKFMVYLQKENIIDESGMPKERFSAEFPKEGPSILRIQQVVRGDSAAYFCASSPQLAGEPWETQYFGPGTRLLVL.

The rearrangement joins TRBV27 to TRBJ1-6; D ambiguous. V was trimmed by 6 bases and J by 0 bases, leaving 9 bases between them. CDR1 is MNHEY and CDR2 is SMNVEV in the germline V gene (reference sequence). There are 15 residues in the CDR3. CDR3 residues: CASRGRSSYNSPLHF. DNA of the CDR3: TGTGCCAGCAGAGGCCGGAGCTCCTATAATTCACCCCTCCACTTT.